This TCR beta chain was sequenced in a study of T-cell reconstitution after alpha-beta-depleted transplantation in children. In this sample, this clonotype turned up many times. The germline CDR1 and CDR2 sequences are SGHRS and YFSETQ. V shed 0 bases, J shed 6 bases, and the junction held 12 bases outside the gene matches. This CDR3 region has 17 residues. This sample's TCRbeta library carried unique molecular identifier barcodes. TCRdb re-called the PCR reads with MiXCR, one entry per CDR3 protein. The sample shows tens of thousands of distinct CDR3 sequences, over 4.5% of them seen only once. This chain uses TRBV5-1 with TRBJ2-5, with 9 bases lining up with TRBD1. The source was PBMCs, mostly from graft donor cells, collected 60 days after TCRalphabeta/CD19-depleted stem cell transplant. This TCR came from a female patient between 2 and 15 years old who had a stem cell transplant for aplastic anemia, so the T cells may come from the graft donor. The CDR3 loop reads CASSLAPRTGVMKTQYF. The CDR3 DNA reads TGCGCCAGCAGCTTGGCCCCTAGGACAGGGGTGATGAAGACCCAGTACTTC.